This entry lists 6 T cell receptor beta chains sequenced from one sample in a study of blood T cell repertoires in COVID-19 (dated by TCRdb to the early 2020s). Receptor libraries were prepared by the immunoSEQ multiplex PCR assay. Imported from immuneACCESS, the table was reduced by TCRdb to in-frame sequences with V and J called. These copies leave out some clones; in studies compared against another copy, an unresolved V gene accounts for under half, and the cause of the remainder is not known. A total of approximately 300,000 clones appear in this sample, around 84% of them only once. The ten largest clonotypes hold roughly 4% of the sample. Sequenced material: PBMCs or T cells enriched from blood (not recorded which). These receptors were obtained from a man younger than 40 who had recovered from COVID-19.

The rearrangement links TRBV9 to TRBJ2-1; possibly TRBD2 for D (5 bases). The germline V and J ends were trimmed by 0 bases and 6 bases, with 13 bases remaining between them. Per the germline V gene, CDR1 is SGDLS and CDR2 is YYNGEE. CDR3 length equals 15 residues. CDR3 coding DNA: TGTGCCAGCAGCGTAGAAGCGGTGAGGGTCAATGAGCAGTTCTTC. This translates into CASSVEAVRVNEQFF.

The chain carries TRBV10-3 and TRBJ2-7, with a possible D match to TRBD1 (6 bases). The V end lost 7 bases, the J end lost 0 bases, and 10 bases lay between the germline ends. The CDR3 extends over 13 amino acids. Germline V gene sequence: CDR1 ENHRY, CDR2 SYGVKD. The CDR3 DNA reads as TGTGCCATCAAGGACAGTGCCTCCTACGAGCAGTACTTC. Protein: CAIKDSASYEQYF.

The V call is TRBV11-3, the J call TRBJ2-7; TRBD2 agrees at 8 bases. The CDR3 runs 16 residues. Germline V gives CDR1 SGHNT, CDR2 YENEEA. The junction had 8 bases not matched to a gene; V was cut back by 4 bases and J by 0 bases. For the CDR3, the DNA is TGTGCCAGCAGCTCTAGGGGACTAGTTTTCTCCTACGAGCAGTACTTC. Its protein product is CASSSRGLVFSYEQYF.

The V gene is TRBV18, the J gene TRBJ2-7; the match to TRBD1 covers 8 bases. The junction had 12 bases not matched to a gene; V was cut back by 3 bases and J by 5 bases. The length of the CDR3 is 16 residues. Per germline, CDR1 KGHSH and CDR2 LQKENI. CDR3 sequence (DNA): TGTGCCAGCTCACCGGACAGGGCCCTCGGGTCCGACGAGCAGTACTTC. Protein: CASSPDRALGSDEQYF.

The V call is TRBV6-5, the J call TRBJ2-7; D might be TRBD1 (5 bases). With 3 bases removed from V and 5 bases from J, the gap between germline ends came to 11 bases. The CDR3 totals 13 residues. Germline V gene lookup returns CDR1 MNHEY and CDR2 SVGAGI. The CDR3 DNA is TGTGCCAGCAGTTATAGGGGCGTCGACGAGCAGTACTTC. Translation: CASSYRGVDEQYF.

This clone came up a few times. This rearrangement joins TRBV2 to TRBJ1-5, with TRBD1 identical over 9 bases. With V trimmed by 6 bases and J by 15 bases, 9 bases remained unmatched. This CDR3 is 12 amino acids long. Germline values: CDR1 SNHLY, CDR2 FYNNEI. Here the CDR3 reads CASSVGDRGRHF. For the CDR3, the DNA is TGTGCCAGCAGCGTCGGAGACAGGGGGAGGCATTTT.